This T cell receptor (beta chain) was profiled in a study of OX40 agonist ivuxolimab in advanced cancers. Study findings and constraints: In CD8+ T cells, expanded clones were on average more numerous than in CD4+. Partial responders treated at 0.1-3.0 mg/kg exhibited clonal expansion among the lowest measured. Clonal expansion was seen in CD4+ and CD8+ blood T cells by week 6 at 0.1 to 3.0 mg/kg.

Assay used: immunoSEQ multiplex PCR; TCRdb lists only in-frame clones, some missing. The sample has 77,000 or so clones, roughly 91% seen once; the top ten hold about 0.32%. As for this clone: Its specificity is not known.

Germline loops: CDR1 LGHNA, CDR2 YSLEER. This CDR3 has 18 residues. The V segment lost 2 bases and the J segment 0 bases; nucleotides outside the gene matches: 9. Patients who had autoimmune disease history or got systemic immunosuppression were left out. V usage is TRBV4-3 and J usage is TRBJ1-3; the match to TRBD1 covers 8 bases. The specimen comprised CD4+ or CD8+ T cells sorted from blood, sampled in a trial of the OX40 agonist ivuxolimab. The receptor was isolated from an adult with an advanced solid tumor such as melanoma, head and neck, liver or kidney cancer. In nucleotides, the CDR3 is TGCGCCAGCAGCCAACAGCCGGACAGGGAACTCTCTGGAAACACCATATATTTT. Protein product: CASSQQPDRELSGNTIYF.